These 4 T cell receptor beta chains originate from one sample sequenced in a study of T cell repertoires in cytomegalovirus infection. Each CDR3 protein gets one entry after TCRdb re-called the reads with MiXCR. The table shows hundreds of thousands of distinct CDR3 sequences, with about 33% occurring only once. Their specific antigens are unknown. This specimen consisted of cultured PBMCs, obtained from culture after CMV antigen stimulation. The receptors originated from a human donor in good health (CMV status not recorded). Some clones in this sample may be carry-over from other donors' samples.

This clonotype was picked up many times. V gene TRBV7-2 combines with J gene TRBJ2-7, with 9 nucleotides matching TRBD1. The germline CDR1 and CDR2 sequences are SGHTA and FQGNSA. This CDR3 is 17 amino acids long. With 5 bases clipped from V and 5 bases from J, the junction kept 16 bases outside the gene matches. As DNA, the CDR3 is TGTGCCAGCAGCCCAGGTGTTCGGGACAGGGTTTCCAACGAGCAGTACTTC. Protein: CASSPGVRDRVSNEQYF.

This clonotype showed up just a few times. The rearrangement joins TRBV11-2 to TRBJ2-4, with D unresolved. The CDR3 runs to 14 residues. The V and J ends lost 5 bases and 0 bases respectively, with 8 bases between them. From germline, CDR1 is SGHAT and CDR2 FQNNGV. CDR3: CASSPGVAKNIQYF. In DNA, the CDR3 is TGTGCCAGCAGCCCGGGTGTAGCCAAAAACATTCAGTACTTC.

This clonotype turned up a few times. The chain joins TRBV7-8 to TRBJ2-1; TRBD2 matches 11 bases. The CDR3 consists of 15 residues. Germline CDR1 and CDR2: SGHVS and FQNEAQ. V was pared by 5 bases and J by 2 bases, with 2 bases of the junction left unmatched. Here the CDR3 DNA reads TGTGCCAGCAGCGCTAGCGGGAGGCCCTACAATGAGCAGTTCTTC. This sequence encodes CASSASGRPYNEQFF.

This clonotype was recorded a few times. CDR3 DNA sequence: TGTGCCAGCAGCTTGCCCACGGAATGGGCGGAGGGCTACACCTTC. Amino acid sequence: CASSLPTEWAEGYTF. The chain couples TRBV6-2 or TRBV6-3 to TRBJ1-2, with D unresolved. The V end lost 6 bases, the J end lost 8 bases, and 22 bases lay between the germline ends. Germline CDR1 and CDR2: MNHEY and SVGEGT. This CDR3 is built from 15 residues.